These T cell receptor beta chains were read from a single sample in a study of blood T cells in healthy people across ages. Via MiXCR, TCRdb re-called the 5' RACE reads, giving one row per CDR3 protein. Of hundreds of thousands of distinct CDR3 sequences listed, roughly 32% are singletons. The sample was blood. All receptors derive from a woman aged 80 or over in good health. CDR3s include the opening cysteine and the closing phenylalanine or tryptophan. Fields, in order: V gene, J gene, CDR3 protein.

>TRBV20-1|TRBJ1-5
CSAPGNSNQPQHF
>TRBV20-1|TRBJ2-7
CSARGGTGSYEQYF
>TRBV28|TRBJ2-5
CASRPGLAGGSETQYF
>TRBV20-1|TRBJ1-1
CSARLKGARTEAFF
>TRBV7-3|-
CASSPMGGDEQYF
>TRBV19|TRBJ2-7
CASSIDTISYEQYF
>TRBV6-2/TRBV6-3|TRBJ1-2
CATSSKWDYGYTF
>TRBV2|TRBJ1-5
CASRAGQGYQPQHF
>TRBV6-5|TRBJ2-3
CASSRTSGLSTDTQYF
>TRBV6-5|TRBJ2-1
CASSYSVQPGPYNEQFF
>TRBV20-1|-
CSARDLGPARGETQYF
>TRBV12-3/TRBV12-4|TRBJ2-1
CASSFGLGQGARDEQFF
>TRBV12-3/TRBV12-4|TRBJ2-7
CASSLVGSCEQYF
>TRBV4-2|TRBJ2-5
CASSPRQGETQYF
>TRBV7-6|TRBJ2-1
CASSLGLAGGLSYNEQFF
>TRBV5-1|TRBJ1-6
CASSLVSARYNSPLHF
>TRBV7-2|TRBJ2-3
CTSSSRTSSDAQYF
>TRBV3-1|TRBJ2-2
CASSQGGGLLTGELFF
>TRBV20-1|TRBJ1-4
CSADTGSNEKLFF
>TRBV20-1|TRBJ2-7
CSADTGEGLYYEQYF
>TRBV7-2|TRBJ1-2
CASSLSEGAYGYTF
>TRBV5-1|TRBJ2-7
CASSLEGSTYEQYF
>TRBV7-9|TRBJ2-5
CASSSTGYQETQYF
>TRBV5-1|TRBJ1-5
CASSLEPGNQPQHF
>TRBV20-1|TRBJ2-3
CSAIPVDTQYF
>TRBV24-1|TRBJ1-1
CATSRDRPNTEAFF
>TRBV5-8|TRBJ2-1
CASSYSGGAGNEQFF
>TRBV30|TRBJ2-1
CACLSSYEQFF
>TRBV12-3/TRBV12-4|TRBJ1-5
CASTLQGRNQPQHF
>TRBV6-2/TRBV6-3|TRBJ2-7
CASSLTGFTYEQYF